A selection of T cell receptor beta chains follows, all from one sample in a study of CD8 T cells in Susac syndrome. TCRdb redid the calling of the immunoSEQ multiplex PCR reads with MiXCR, one entry per CDR3 protein. The sample records 300,000 to 350,000 distinct CDR3 sequences, about 90% being singletons. Sequencing was performed on CD4+ T cells from PBMCs. Every receptor here comes from a human donor with multiple sclerosis. CDR3s include the opening cysteine and the closing phenylalanine or tryptophan. Each record gives: D gene, clone size, V gene, J gene, CDR3 protein, CDR3 DNA. D genes are given only for firm matches. Clone size appears in some rows only: once, few, many, or a class for an expanded clone.

d_call: .
clone_size: .
v_call: TRBV12-3/TRBV12-4
j_call: TRBJ1-5
cdr3_aa: CASSLTGSYSNQPQHF
cdr3_nt: TGTGCCAGCAGTTTAACAGGGTCCTATAGCAATCAGCCCCAGCATTTT

d_call: .
clone_size: once
v_call: TRBV5-6
j_call: TRBJ1-5
cdr3_aa: CASRKNGQNNQPQHF
cdr3_nt: TGTGCCAGCAGAAAGAACGGACAGAACAATCAGCCCCAGCATTTT

d_call: .
clone_size: .
v_call: TRBV29-1
j_call: TRBJ2-4
cdr3_aa: CSVETAVKNIQYF
cdr3_nt: TGCAGCGTTGAAACGGCGGTCAAAAACATTCAGTACTTC

d_call: .
clone_size: .
v_call: TRBV20-1
j_call: TRBJ2-3
cdr3_aa: CSGLGQSGTDTQYF
cdr3_nt: TGCAGTGGTCTCGGACAGTCTGGCACAGATACGCAGTATTTT

d_call: TRBD2
clone_size: .
v_call: TRBV6-6
j_call: TRBJ2-1
cdr3_aa: CATEGGLHEQFF
cdr3_nt: TGTGCCACCGAGGGAGGGCTGCATGAGCAGTTCTTC

d_call: TRBD1
clone_size: .
v_call: TRBV7-9
j_call: TRBJ2-3
cdr3_aa: CASSSGQAVSTDTQYF
cdr3_nt: TGTGCCAGCAGCTCGGGACAGGCAGTTAGCACAGATACGCAGTATTTT

d_call: .
clone_size: .
v_call: TRBV4-1
j_call: TRBJ1-3
cdr3_aa: CASSLLIFLRTSSGNTIYF
cdr3_nt: TGCGCCAGCAGCCTCCTGATTTTTCTAAGGACTAGCTCTGGAAACACCATATATTTT

d_call: .
clone_size: .
v_call: TRBV4-3
j_call: TRBJ1-2
cdr3_aa: CASSRGDVNYGYTF
cdr3_nt: TGCGCCAGCAGCCGAGGGGATGTGAACTATGGCTACACCTTC

d_call: .
clone_size: once
v_call: TRBV20-1
j_call: TRBJ1-1
cdr3_aa: CSARTTGWRPNTEAFF
cdr3_nt: TGCAGTGCTAGAACAACAGGGTGGCGCCCGAACACTGAAGCTTTCTTT

d_call: TRBD2
clone_size: .
v_call: TRBV19
j_call: TRBJ2-1
cdr3_aa: CATAGEPYNEQFF
cdr3_nt: TGTGCCACCGCGGGAGAGCCCTACAATGAGCAGTTCTTC

d_call: .
clone_size: .
v_call: TRBV4-3
j_call: TRBJ1-5
cdr3_aa: CASSQGLGGQPQHF
cdr3_nt: TGCGCCAGCAGCCAAGGGTTGGGAGGTCAGCCCCAGCATTTT

d_call: .
clone_size: once
v_call: TRBV29-1
j_call: TRBJ1-1
cdr3_aa: CSVSPVGNTEAFF
cdr3_nt: TGCAGCGTTTCACCAGTGGGAAACACTGAAGCTTTCTTT

d_call: .
clone_size: .
v_call: TRBV20-1
j_call: TRBJ2-3
cdr3_aa: CSARRADTQYF
cdr3_nt: TGCAGTGCTCGGCGGGCAGATACGCAGTATTTT

d_call: TRBD2
clone_size: .
v_call: TRBV20-1
j_call: TRBJ2-5
cdr3_aa: CSAPNLAGDDGETQYF
cdr3_nt: TGCAGTGCGCCAAATCTAGCGGGGGATGATGGAGAGACCCAGTACTTC

d_call: .
clone_size: .
v_call: TRBV5-1
j_call: TRBJ1-1
cdr3_aa: CASSGRGGPNTEAFF
cdr3_nt: TGCGCCAGCAGCGGGAGAGGGGGTCCGAACACTGAAGCTTTCTTT

d_call: .
clone_size: .
v_call: TRBV6-1
j_call: TRBJ2-1
cdr3_aa: CASAIQVLGSYNEQFF
cdr3_nt: TGTGCCAGCGCAATACAGGTTTTAGGCTCCTACAATGAGCAGTTCTTC

d_call: TRBD2
clone_size: .
v_call: TRBV7-2
j_call: TRBJ2-2
cdr3_aa: CASSWTSGRGSGELFF
cdr3_nt: TGTGCCAGCAGCTGGACTAGCGGGAGAGGCTCCGGGGAGCTGTTTTTT

d_call: .
clone_size: .
v_call: TRBV24-1
j_call: TRBJ2-1
cdr3_aa: CATSLQGGAYNEQFF
cdr3_nt: TGTGCCACCAGTTTACAGGGGGGGGCCTACAATGAGCAGTTCTTC

d_call: TRBD1
clone_size: few
v_call: TRBV2
j_call: TRBJ2-1
cdr3_aa: CASRGQGYNEQFF
cdr3_nt: TGTGCCAGCAGGGGACAGGGGTACAATGAGCAGTTCTTC

d_call: TRBD1
clone_size: .
v_call: TRBV13
j_call: TRBJ1-1
cdr3_aa: CASSDDRGVNEAFF
cdr3_nt: TGTGCCAGCAGCGATGACAGGGGGGTTAATGAAGCTTTCTTT

d_call: .
clone_size: .
v_call: TRBV3-1
j_call: TRBJ2-7
cdr3_aa: CASSQEPRGSYEQYF
cdr3_nt: TGTGCCAGCAGCCAAGAGCCCCGGGGGTCCTACGAGCAGTACTTC

d_call: .
clone_size: few
v_call: TRBV19
j_call: TRBJ1-5
cdr3_aa: CASSILNSNQPQHF
cdr3_nt: TGTGCCAGTAGTATACTCAATAGCAATCAGCCCCAGCATTTT

d_call: TRBD2
clone_size: .
v_call: TRBV30
j_call: TRBJ2-1
cdr3_aa: CACTPTSGFVGGQFF
cdr3_nt: TGTGCCTGCACTCCGACTAGCGGGTTCGTCGGGGGGCAGTTCTTC

d_call: TRBD1
clone_size: .
v_call: TRBV23-1
j_call: TRBJ2-7
cdr3_aa: CASRKPGTGLYEQYF
cdr3_nt: TGCGCCAGCCGTAAGCCGGGGACAGGGTTGTACGAGCAGTACTTC

d_call: .
clone_size: .
v_call: TRBV12-3/TRBV12-4
j_call: TRBJ2-7
cdr3_aa: CASSLRGPYEQYF
cdr3_nt: TGTGCCAGCAGTTTACGGGGCCCCTACGAGCAGTACTTC

d_call: .
clone_size: .
v_call: TRBV30
j_call: TRBJ2-3
cdr3_aa: CAWSVIGADTQYF
cdr3_nt: TGTGCCTGGAGCGTAATAGGGGCAGATACGCAGTATTTT

d_call: .
clone_size: .
v_call: TRBV21-1
j_call: TRBJ1-1
cdr3_aa: CASSRDGAFF
cdr3_nt: TGTGCCAGCAGTAGGGACGGAGCTTTCTTT

d_call: .
clone_size: .
v_call: TRBV20-1
j_call: TRBJ1-2
cdr3_aa: CSARGREYYGYTF
cdr3_nt: TGCAGTGCTAGAGGGAGGGAGTACTATGGCTACACCTTC

d_call: .
clone_size: few
v_call: TRBV6-1
j_call: TRBJ1-3
cdr3_aa: CASSAWGLGNTIYF
cdr3_nt: TGTGCCAGCAGTGCCTGGGGGCTTGGAAACACCATATATTTT

d_call: TRBD1
clone_size: .
v_call: TRBV4-2
j_call: TRBJ2-7
cdr3_aa: CASSQVLTTGGRSYEQYF
cdr3_nt: TGTGCCAGCAGCCAAGTTCTTACGACAGGGGGAAGATCCTACGAGCAGTACTTC

d_call: .
clone_size: .
v_call: TRBV7-8
j_call: TRBJ2-2
cdr3_aa: CASSPRGVWNGELFF
cdr3_nt: TGTGCCAGCAGCCCGCGAGGAGTGTGGAACGGGGAGCTGTTTTTT

d_call: .
clone_size: .
v_call: TRBV29-1
j_call: TRBJ1-5
cdr3_aa: CSAGWGSNQPQHF
cdr3_nt: TGCAGCGCTGGATGGGGCAGTAATCAGCCCCAGCATTTT

d_call: TRBD1
clone_size: .
v_call: TRBV5-4
j_call: TRBJ2-3
cdr3_aa: CASSPLPPTGYGTDTQYF
cdr3_nt: TGTGCCAGCAGCCCCCTCCCACCGACAGGGTACGGCACAGATACGCAGTATTTT

d_call: .
clone_size: .
v_call: TRBV5-1
j_call: TRBJ1-5
cdr3_aa: CASSPAPGVRQPQHF
cdr3_nt: TGCGCCAGCAGCCCCGCCCCAGGGGTCCGTCAGCCCCAGCATTTT

d_call: .
clone_size: .
v_call: TRBV12-3/TRBV12-4
j_call: TRBJ1-1
cdr3_aa: CASLPKPWTEVFF
cdr3_nt: TGTGCCAGTCTTCCCAAACCTTGGACTGAAGTTTTCTTT

d_call: .
clone_size: .
v_call: TRBV5-8
j_call: TRBJ2-6
cdr3_aa: CASSFQSPGANVLTF
cdr3_nt: TGTGCCAGCAGCTTTCAATCCCCTGGGGCCAACGTCCTGACTTTC

d_call: .
clone_size: .
v_call: TRBV7-9
j_call: TRBJ2-3
cdr3_aa: CASSLSQSTDTQYF
cdr3_nt: TGTGCCAGCAGCTTAAGTCAAAGCACAGATACGCAGTATTTT